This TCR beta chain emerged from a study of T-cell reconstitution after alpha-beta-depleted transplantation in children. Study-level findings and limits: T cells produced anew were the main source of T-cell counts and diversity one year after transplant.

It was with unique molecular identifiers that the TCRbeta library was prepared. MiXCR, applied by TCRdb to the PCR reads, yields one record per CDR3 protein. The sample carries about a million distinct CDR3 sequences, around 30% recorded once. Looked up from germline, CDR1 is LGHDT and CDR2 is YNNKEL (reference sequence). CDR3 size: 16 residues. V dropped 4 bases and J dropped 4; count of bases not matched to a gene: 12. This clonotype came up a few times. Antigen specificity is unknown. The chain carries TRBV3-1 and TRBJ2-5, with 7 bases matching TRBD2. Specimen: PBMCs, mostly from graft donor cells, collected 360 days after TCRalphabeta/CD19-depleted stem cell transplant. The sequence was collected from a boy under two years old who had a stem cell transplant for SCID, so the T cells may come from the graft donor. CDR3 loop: CASSPVRGEGRETQYF. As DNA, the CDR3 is TGTGCCAGCAGCCCCGTTCGGGGGGAGGGGCGAGAGACCCAGTACTTC.